This T cell receptor (beta chain) is from a study of beta chain features in type 1 diabetes. Points from the study as a whole: Shorter TCRB CDR3s, moderately but significantly so, marked every one of the four CD4+ subsets in Type 1 diabetes patients.

Reverse transcription of all isolated RNA meant that expressed TCRB transcripts were sequenced. Profiling relied on immunoSEQ multiplex PCR, and the TCRdb table lists in-frame clones only, not all of them. Among roughly 250,000 clones, 9% to 10% were seen once, and the ten largest hold 0.03% to 0.04%. Notes on this clone: As yet, its antigen is unknown.

The germline gives CDR1 MGHDK, CDR2 SYGVNS. The CDR3 has 11 residues. Trimming at V came to 6 bases and at J to 10 bases, leaving 3 bases not matched to a gene. The chain recombines TRBV25-1 with TRBJ2-1; 7 bases are shared with TRBD2. This clonotype was obtained from a woman aged 18-29 years in good health. The sequenced material came from naive CD4+ T cells from blood. The CDR3: CASSLLAEQFF. CDR3 coding DNA: TGTGCCAGCAGCCTACTAGCGGAGCAGTTCTTC.